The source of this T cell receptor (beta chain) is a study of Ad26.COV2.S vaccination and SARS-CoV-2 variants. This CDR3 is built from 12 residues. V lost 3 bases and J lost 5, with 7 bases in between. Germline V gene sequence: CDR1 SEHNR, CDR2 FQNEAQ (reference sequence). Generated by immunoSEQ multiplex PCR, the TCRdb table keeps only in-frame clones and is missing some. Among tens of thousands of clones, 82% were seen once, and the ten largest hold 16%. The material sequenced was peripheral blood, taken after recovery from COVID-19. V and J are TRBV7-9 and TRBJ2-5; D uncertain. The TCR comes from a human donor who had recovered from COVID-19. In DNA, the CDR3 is TGTGCCAGCAGCTTTGAGAGGGAGACCCAGTACTTC. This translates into CASSFERETQYF.